This T cell receptor beta chain was captured by sequencing in a study of cytomegalovirus exposure and HLA in healthy donors. The CDR3 contains 12 residues. V lost 4 bases, J lost 10 bases, and 13 bases lay in between. Germline assignment: CDR1 SGHDT and CDR2 YYEEEE. The PCR employed 60 Vbeta primers together with 13 Jbeta primers. The protocol was immunoSEQ multiplex PCR, while the TCRdb copy is restricted to in-frame clones and leaves out a portion. The sample yields about 120,000 clones, around three quarters seen once. This clone was seen a few times. Source material: PBMCs. This sequence was found in a woman under 40 in good health and CMV-seropositive. The genes are TRBV5-6 and TRBJ2-3, with a possible D match to TRBD2 (5 bases). The chain's CDR3 is CASSMTTRAQYF. In nucleotides, the CDR3 is TGTGCCAGCAGCATGACTACGAGGGCGCAGTATTTT.